This T cell receptor (beta chain) was sequenced during a study of OX40 agonist ivuxolimab in advanced cancers. CDR3 length: 15 residues. Germline V gene data show CDR1 as SEHNR and CDR2 as FQNEAQ (reference sequence). Trimming shortened V by 2 bases and J by 3 bases, and 14 bases separated the two germline ends. Produced via immunoSEQ multiplex PCR; TCRdb's table is partial and in-frame only. The table lists over 35,000 clones, around 89% of them singletons, with 12% in the top ten. The genes are TRBV7-9 and TRBJ2-7; maybe TRBD2 (6 bases). This TCR came from an adult with an advanced solid tumor such as melanoma, head and neck, liver or kidney cancer. The sample in question was CD4+ or CD8+ T cells sorted from blood, obtained in a trial of the OX40 agonist ivuxolimab. The CDR3 is CASSLYSPDYYEQYF. The DNA for the CDR3 is TGTGCCAGCAGCTTATATTCTCCGGACTACTACGAGCAGTACTTC.